This T cell receptor beta chain appears in the sequencing data of a study of radiotherapy plus CTLA-4 blockade in lung cancer. Overall study context: Objective response rate was 15% to 20%; disease control rate, about 28%.

With respect to this clone: Other DNA sequences within the sample encode an identical CDR3.

The germline CDR1 and CDR2 sequences are SGHRS and YFSETQ. The CDR3 runs to 14 residues. V was pared by 3 bases and J by 0 bases, with 10 bases between. The method was immunoSEQ multiplex PCR; TCRdb's version includes in-frame clones alone and lacks a portion of them. The table records tens of thousands of clones, approximately 70% of them present only once. The V gene is TRBV5-1, the J gene TRBJ2-7; D could derive from TRBD1 or TRBD2 (5 bases each). The sequence was collected from a human donor with non-small cell lung cancer who had stable disease on radiotherapy plus ipilimumab. This specimen consisted of peripheral blood, obtained from a patient treated with radiotherapy plus ipilimumab. CDR3 DNA sequence: TGCGCCAGCAGCTCAGGGACCAGCTCCTACGAGCAGTACTTC. Amino acids: CASSSGTSSYEQYF.